This T cell receptor beta chain was profiled in a study of blood T cell repertoires in COVID-19. Clones were sequenced by immunoSEQ multiplex PCR, and TCRdb holds only the in-frame ones, with some missing. The repertoire holds about 200,000 clones, with approximately 90% as singletons. This CDR3 has 14 amino acids. The germline CDR1 and CDR2 sequences are MDHEN and SYDVKM. Trimming removed 6 bases from V and 1 base from J, with 10 bases in between. The TCR originated in a man aged 35-49 years with active or convalescent COVID-19. The V call is TRBV28, the J call TRBJ1-5; D not certain. Sample: peripheral blood. CDR3 sequence: CASRPPGSNQPQHF. CDR3 nucleotides: TGTGCCAGCAGACCCCCAGGAAGCAATCAGCCCCAGCATTTT. The full variable domain, its missing parts supplied by reference TRBV28 and TRBJ1-5, is DVKVTQSSRYLVKRTGEKVFLECVQDMDHENMFWYRQDPGLGLRLIYFSYDVKMKEKGDIPEGYSVSREKKERFSLILESASTNQTSMYLCASRPPGSNQPQHFGDGTRLSIL.